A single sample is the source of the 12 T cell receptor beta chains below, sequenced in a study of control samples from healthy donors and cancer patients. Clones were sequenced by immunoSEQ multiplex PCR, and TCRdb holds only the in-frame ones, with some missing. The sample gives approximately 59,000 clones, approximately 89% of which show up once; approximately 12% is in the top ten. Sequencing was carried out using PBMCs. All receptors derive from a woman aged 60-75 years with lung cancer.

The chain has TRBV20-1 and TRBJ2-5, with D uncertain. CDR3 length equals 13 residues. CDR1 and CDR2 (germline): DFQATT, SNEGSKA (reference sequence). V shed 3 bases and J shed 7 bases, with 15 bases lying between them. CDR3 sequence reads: CSASSLTSRTQYF. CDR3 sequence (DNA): TGCAGTGCTAGTAGCCTCACCTCTCGGACCCAGTACTTC.

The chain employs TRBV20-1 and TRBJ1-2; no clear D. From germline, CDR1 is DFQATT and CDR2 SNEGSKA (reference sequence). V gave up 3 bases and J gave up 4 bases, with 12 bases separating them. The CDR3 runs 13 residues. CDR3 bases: TGCAGTGCTAGTCTCCCGGGTACCTATGGCTACACCTTC. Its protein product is CSASLPGTYGYTF.

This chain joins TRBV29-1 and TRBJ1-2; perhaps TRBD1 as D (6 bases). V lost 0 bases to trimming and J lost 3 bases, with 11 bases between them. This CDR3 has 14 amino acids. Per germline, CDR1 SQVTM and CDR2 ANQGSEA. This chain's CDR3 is CSVEDRGAYYGYTF. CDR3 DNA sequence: TGCAGCGTTGAAGATCGGGGGGCGTACTATGGCTACACCTTC.

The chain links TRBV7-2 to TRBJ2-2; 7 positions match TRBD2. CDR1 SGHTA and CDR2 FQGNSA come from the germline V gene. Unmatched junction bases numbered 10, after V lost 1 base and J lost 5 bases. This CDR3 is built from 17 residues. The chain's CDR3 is CASSLDGLSGLTGELFF. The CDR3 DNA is TGTGCCAGCAGCTTAGATGGACTTAGCGGGCTGACCGGGGAGCTGTTTTTT.

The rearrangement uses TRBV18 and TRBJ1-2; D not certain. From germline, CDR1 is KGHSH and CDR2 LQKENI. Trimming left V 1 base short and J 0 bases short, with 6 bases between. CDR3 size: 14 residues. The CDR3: CASSPQGANYGYTF. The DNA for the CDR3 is TGTGCCAGCTCACCACAGGGTGCTAACTATGGCTACACCTTC.

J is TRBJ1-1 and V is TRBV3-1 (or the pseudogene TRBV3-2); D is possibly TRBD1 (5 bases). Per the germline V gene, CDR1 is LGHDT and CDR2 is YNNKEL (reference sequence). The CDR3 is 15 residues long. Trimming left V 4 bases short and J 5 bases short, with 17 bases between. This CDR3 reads CASSPPGNTPTEAFF. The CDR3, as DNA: TGTGCCAGCAGCCCTCCAGGGAATACTCCGACTGAAGCTTTCTTT.

The CDR3 sequence: CASRDPNTGELFF. CDR3 coding DNA: TGTGCCAGTCGGGACCCGAACACCGGGGAGCTGTTTTTT. The V and J genes are TRBV19 and TRBJ2-2; D could derive from TRBD1 or TRBD2 (5 bases each). The V end was cut by 8 bases, the J end by 0 bases, with 7 bases between. From germline, CDR1 is LNHDA and CDR2 SQIVND (reference sequence). CDR3 size: 13 residues.

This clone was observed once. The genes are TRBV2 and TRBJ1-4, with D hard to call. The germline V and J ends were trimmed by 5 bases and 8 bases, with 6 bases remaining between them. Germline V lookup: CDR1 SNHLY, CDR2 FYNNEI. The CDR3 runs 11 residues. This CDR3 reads CASSPLEKLFF. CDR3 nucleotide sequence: TGTGCCAGCAGTCCGTTAGAAAAACTGTTTTTT.

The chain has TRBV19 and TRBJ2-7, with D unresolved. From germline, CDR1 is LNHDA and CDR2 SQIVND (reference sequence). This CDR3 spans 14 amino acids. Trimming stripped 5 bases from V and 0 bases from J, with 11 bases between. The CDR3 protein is CASSDQVSSYEQYF. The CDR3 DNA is TGTGCCAGTAGTGACCAAGTTAGCTCCTACGAGCAGTACTTC.

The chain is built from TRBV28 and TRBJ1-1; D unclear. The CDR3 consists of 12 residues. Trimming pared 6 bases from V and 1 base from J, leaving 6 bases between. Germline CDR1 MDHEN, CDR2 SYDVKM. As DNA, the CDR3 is TGTGCCAGCAGGGTTTGGAACACTGAAGCTTTCTTT. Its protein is CASRVWNTEAFF.

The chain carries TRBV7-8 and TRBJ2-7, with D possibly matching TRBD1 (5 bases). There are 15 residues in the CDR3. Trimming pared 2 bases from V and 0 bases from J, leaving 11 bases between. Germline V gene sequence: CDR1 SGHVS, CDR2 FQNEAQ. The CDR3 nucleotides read TGTGCCAGCAGCTTATCTAGGACATACTCCTACGAGCAGTACTTC. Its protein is CASSLSRTYSYEQYF. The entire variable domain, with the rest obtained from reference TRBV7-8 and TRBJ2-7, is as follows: GAGVSQSPRYKVAKRGQDVALRCDPISGHVSLFWYQQALGQGPEFLTYFQNEAQLDKSGLPSDRFFAERPEGSVSTLKIQRTQQEDSAVYLCASSLSRTYSYEQYFGPGTRLTVT.

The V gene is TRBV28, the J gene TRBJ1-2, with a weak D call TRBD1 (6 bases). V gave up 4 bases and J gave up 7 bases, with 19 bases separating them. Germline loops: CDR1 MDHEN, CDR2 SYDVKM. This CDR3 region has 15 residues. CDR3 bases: TGTGCCAGCAGTTCCCCTGGGCAGGGGCTAAGTGGCTACACCTTC. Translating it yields CASSSPGQGLSGYTF.